Below are 18 T cell receptor beta chains sequenced from a single sample in a study of T cells after yellow fever vaccination. TCRdb passed the 5' RACE reads through MiXCR, listing each CDR3 protein once. The table records nearly 300,000 distinct CDR3 sequences, 7.5% to 9% of them present only once. This material consisted of CD4+ T cells sorted from PBMCs, taken 5 days after the yellow fever booster vaccination. The receptors derive from a man in his late teens or twenties who received the YFV17D yellow fever vaccine.

In this sample, this clonotype turned up a few times. This chain uses TRBV20-1 with TRBJ1-4, with 9 positions matching TRBD1. Unmatched junction bases numbered 9, after V lost 5 bases and J lost 8 bases. The length of the CDR3 is 14 residues. CDR1 and CDR2 (germline): DFQATT, SNEGSKA (reference sequence). CDR3 sequence reads: CSAPPGTGQEKLFF. The CDR3 bases are TGCAGTGCTCCCCCCGGGACAGGGCAAGAAAAACTGTTTTTT.

In this sample, this clonotype turned up a few times. V is TRBV7-3 and J is TRBJ2-7; perhaps TRBD1 as D (5 bases). Germline lookup yields CDR1 SGHTA and CDR2 FQGTGA. The CDR3 runs to 15 residues. The germline V and J ends were trimmed by 5 bases and 2 bases, with 16 bases remaining between them. The DNA for the CDR3 is TGTGCCAGCAGCCCAGCAGGGATCCCTCCCTACGAGCAGTACTTC. It translates to CASSPAGIPPYEQYF.

This clonotype was detected many times. The chain uses TRBV5-1 and TRBJ2-5; TRBD2 matches 10 bases. Trimming at V came to 6 bases and at J to 5 bases, leaving 7 bases not matched to a gene. This CDR3 spans 14 amino acids. CDR1 SGHRS and CDR2 YFSETQ come from the germline V gene. CDR3 residues: CASKELAGSETQYF. CDR3 bases: TGCGCCAGCAAGGAACTAGCGGGGTCGGAGACCCAGTACTTC.

This clonotype turned up a few times. The V gene is TRBV9, the J gene TRBJ2-3, with 14 positions matching TRBD2. The CDR3 runs 18 residues. The junction had 11 bases not matched to a gene; V was cut back by 4 bases and J by 4 bases. The V gene's germline CDR1 is SGDLS and CDR2 YYNGEE. CDR3 nucleotide sequence: TGTGCCAGCAGCCCACGACTAGCGGGGGGGCCTTCGGCAGATACGCAGTATTTT. This gives the protein CASSPRLAGGPSADTQYF. Together with reference TRBV9 and TRBJ2-3, the CDR3 gives the full variable domain: DSGVTQTPKHLITATGQRVTLRCSPRSGDLSVYWYQQSLDQGLQFLIQYYNGEERAKGNILERFSAQQFPDLHSELNLSSLELGDSALYFCASSPRLAGGPSADTQYFGPGTRLTVL.

This clonotype showed up many times. The CDR3 DNA reads as TGTGCCAGCAGCTCCGGGGGGGGCAATCAGCCCCAGCATTTT. Translating it yields CASSSGGGNQPQHF. The chain couples TRBV7-2 to TRBJ1-5; D may be TRBD1 (5 bases). V gave up 4 bases and J gave up 2 bases, with 9 bases separating them. CDR1 and CDR2 (germline): SGHTA, FQGNSA. The CDR3 is 14 amino acids.

The chain uses TRBV7-3 and TRBJ1-2, with a possible D match to TRBD1 (5 bases). Deletions cut 5 bases from V and 6 bases from J, with 13 bases between. Per germline, CDR1 SGHTA and CDR2 FQGTGA. There are 13 residues in the CDR3. This CDR3 is CASSAGPFDGYTF. In DNA, the CDR3 is TGTGCCAGCAGCGCGGGACCGTTCGATGGCTACACCTTC. The full variable domain, rest sourced from reference TRBV7-3 and TRBJ1-2, is GAGVSQTPSNKVTEKGKYVELRCDPISGHTALYWYRQSLGQGPEFLIYFQGTGAADDSGLPNDRFFAVRPEGSVSTLKIQRTERGDSAVYLCASSAGPFDGYTFGSGTRLTVV.

This clonotype was counted between two and nine times. J is TRBJ1-4 and V is TRBV6-5; 8 nucleotides align to TRBD1. This CDR3 has 16 residues. The junction had 11 bases not matched to a gene; V was cut back by 6 bases and J by 5 bases. Germline V gene lookup returns CDR1 MNHEY and CDR2 SVGAGI. The CDR3 loop reads CASSSKKTGDNEKLFF. CDR3 in DNA: TGTGCCAGCAGCTCAAAGAAGACAGGGGACAATGAAAAACTGTTTTTT.

The chain carries TRBV5-4 and TRBJ2-5, with 9 bases identical to TRBD2. The germline V gene encodes CDR1 SGHNT and CDR2 YYREEE (reference sequence). The ends lost 0 bases at V and 5 bases at J; junction bases unmatched: 8. The CDR3 length is 16 residues. CDR3 in amino acids: CASSLGLRGGAETQYF. The CDR3 DNA follows: TGTGCCAGCAGCTTGGGACTGCGGGGGGGCGCGGAGACCCAGTACTTC.

The chain recombines TRBV10-3 with TRBJ2-7; D gene unclear. Germline values: CDR1 ENHRY, CDR2 SYGVKD. The CDR3 spans 12 residues. V shed 2 bases and J shed 4 bases, with 6 bases lying between them. Here the CDR3 DNA reads TGTGCCATCAGTGAGAGAGGTTACGAGCAGTACGTC. Translating gives CAISERGYEQYV.

This clonotype has just a few counts. The rearrangement uses TRBV20-1 and TRBJ2-1; 10 nucleotides align to TRBD1. Germline V gene data show CDR1 as DFQATT and CDR2 as SNEGSKA (reference sequence). This CDR3 contains 15 residues. J gave up 9 bases and V 6 bases, and 14 bases lay outside the gene matches. The CDR3 reads CSANSRTGGFGEQFF. CDR3 nucleotide sequence: TGCAGTGCCAATAGCAGGACAGGGGGTTTTGGTGAGCAGTTCTTC.

This clonotype occurred a few times. This sequence joins TRBV6-1 and TRBJ2-2; no reliable D call. Deletions cut 2 bases from V and 5 bases from J, with 6 bases between. Germline V gives CDR1 MNHNS, CDR2 SASEGT. The CDR3 is 13 amino acids. The CDR3 loop is CASSEILTGELFF. CDR3 sequence (DNA): TGTGCCAGCAGTGAAATTTTAACCGGGGAGCTGTTTTTT.

This sequence joins TRBV20-1 and TRBJ1-1, with D possibly matching TRBD1 (6 bases). The CDR3 is 14 amino acids. V was trimmed by 4 bases and J by 1 base, leaving 13 bases between them. Germline V CDR1 and CDR2: DFQATT, SNEGSKA (reference sequence). For the CDR3, the DNA is TGCAGTGCTACACAGGGTTGGGGGAACACTGAAGCTTTCTTT. Translated: CSATQGWGNTEAFF.

This clonotype turned up a few times. The V and J genes are TRBV20-1 and TRBJ2-3, with TRBD1 matching 8 bases. The CDR3 covers 15 residues. Germline trimming cut 3 bases from V and 5 bases from J; bases unmatched to any gene: 10. Looked up from germline, CDR1 is DFQATT and CDR2 is SNEGSKA (reference sequence). CDR3 residues: CSARDRVFPLDTQYF. CDR3 in DNA: TGCAGTGCTAGGGACAGGGTTTTTCCTTTAGATACGCAGTATTTT.

In this sample, this clonotype turned up a few times. V is TRBV4-3 and J is TRBJ1-1; unclear D gene. V was clipped by 0 bases and J by 1 base, with 9 bases between them. The CDR3 has 15 amino acids. Germline V gene data show CDR1 as LGHNA and CDR2 as YSLEER. The CDR3 is CASSQDFLKNTEAFF. DNA for the CDR3: TGCGCCAGCAGCCAAGATTTCCTAAAGAACACTGAAGCTTTCTTT.

This chain uses TRBV20-1 with TRBJ1-6, with no clear D. Germline CDR1 DFQATT, CDR2 SNEGSKA (reference sequence). The CDR3 spans 14 residues. V gave up 5 bases and J gave up 10 bases, with 18 bases separating them. Here the CDR3 DNA reads TGCAGTGCTCCGGGGAGGGTTTTTCAATCACCCCTCCACTTT. Amino acid sequence: CSAPGRVFQSPLHF.

This clonotype occurred a few times. This sequence joins TRBV7-2 and TRBJ2-3; possibly TRBD1 or TRBD2 for D (5 bases each). CDR1 SGHTA and CDR2 FQGNSA come from the germline V gene. The CDR3 consists of 14 residues. V gave up 4 bases and J gave up 7 bases, with 15 bases separating them. The CDR3 here is CASSSLGVTYTQYF. The CDR3 DNA reads TGTGCCAGCAGCTCACTAGGGGTTACGTATACGCAGTATTTT.

The chain links TRBV7-3 to TRBJ1-6; the D is unclear. CDR1 and CDR2 (germline): SGHTA, FQGTGA. The V end was cut by 2 bases, the J end by 0 bases, with 5 bases between. The CDR3 sequence is 15 residues long. In DNA form, the CDR3 reads TGTGCCAGCAGCTTAGAGGGCTCCTATAATTCACCCCTCCACTTT. As protein: CASSLEGSYNSPLHF.

This clonotype came up a few times. The chain links TRBV20-1 to TRBJ2-1; D is unclear. This CDR3 is built from 14 residues. The V end lost 0 bases, the J end lost 6 bases, and 12 bases lay between the germline ends. From germline, CDR1 is DFQATT and CDR2 SNEGSKA (reference sequence). CDR3 residues: CSAREGSGSNEQFF. CDR3 coding DNA: TGCAGTGCTAGAGAGGGGTCCGGAAGCAATGAGCAGTTCTTC.